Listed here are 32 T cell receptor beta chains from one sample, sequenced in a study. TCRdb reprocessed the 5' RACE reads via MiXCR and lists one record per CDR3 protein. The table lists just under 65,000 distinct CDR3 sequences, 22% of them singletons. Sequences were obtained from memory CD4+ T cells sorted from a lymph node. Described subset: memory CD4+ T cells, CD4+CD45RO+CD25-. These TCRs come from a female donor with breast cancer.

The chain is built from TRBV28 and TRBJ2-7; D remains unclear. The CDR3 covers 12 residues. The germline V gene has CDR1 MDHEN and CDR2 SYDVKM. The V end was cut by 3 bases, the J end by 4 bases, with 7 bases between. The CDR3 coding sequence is TGTGCCAGCAGTTTCCAGAATTACGAGCAGTACTTC. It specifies CASSFQNYEQYF.

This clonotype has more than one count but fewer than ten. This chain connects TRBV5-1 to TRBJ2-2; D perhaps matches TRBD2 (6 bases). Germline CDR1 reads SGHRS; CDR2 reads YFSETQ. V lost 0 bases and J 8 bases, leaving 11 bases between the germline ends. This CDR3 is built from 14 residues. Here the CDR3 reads CASSLDSSGGELFF. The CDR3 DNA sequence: TGCGCCAGCAGCTTGGACTCAAGCGGGGGGGAGCTGTTTTTT.

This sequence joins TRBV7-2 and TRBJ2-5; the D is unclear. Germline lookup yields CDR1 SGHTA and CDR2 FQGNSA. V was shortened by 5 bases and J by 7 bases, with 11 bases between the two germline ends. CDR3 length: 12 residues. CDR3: CASSVPTGTQYF. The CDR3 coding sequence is TGTGCCAGCAGCGTCCCTACGGGGACCCAGTACTTC.

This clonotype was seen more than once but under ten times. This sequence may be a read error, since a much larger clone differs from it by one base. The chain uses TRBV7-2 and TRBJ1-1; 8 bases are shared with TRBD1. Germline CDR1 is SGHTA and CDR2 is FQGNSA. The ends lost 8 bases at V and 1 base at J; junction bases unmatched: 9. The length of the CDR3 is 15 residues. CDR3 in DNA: TGTGCCAGCGGCCCTCGTGGGACAGGGAACACTGAAGCTTTCTTT. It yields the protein CASGPRGTGNTEAFF.

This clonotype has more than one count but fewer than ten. The chain's CDR3 is CASTGSKETQYF. The CDR3 coding sequence is TGTGCCAGCACTGGCAGTAAAGAGACCCAGTACTTC. The chain couples TRBV6-2 or TRBV6-3 to TRBJ2-5; no definite D call. CDR1 and CDR2 (germline): MNHEY, SVGEGT. V was trimmed by 7 bases and J by 3 bases, leaving 9 bases between them. The CDR3 contains 12 residues.

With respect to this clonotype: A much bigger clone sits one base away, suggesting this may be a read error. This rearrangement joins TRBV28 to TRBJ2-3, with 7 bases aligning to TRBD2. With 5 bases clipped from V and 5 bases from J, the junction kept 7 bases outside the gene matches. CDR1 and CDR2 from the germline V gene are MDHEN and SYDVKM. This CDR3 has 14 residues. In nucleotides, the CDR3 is TGTGCCAGCAGTCCTGGACTAGGCAGAGATACGCAGTATTTT. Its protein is CASSPGLGRDTQYF.

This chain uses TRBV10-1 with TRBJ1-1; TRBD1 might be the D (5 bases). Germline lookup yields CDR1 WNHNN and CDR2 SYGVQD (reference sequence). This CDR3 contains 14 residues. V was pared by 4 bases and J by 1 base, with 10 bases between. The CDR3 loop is CASSGSGRNTEAFF. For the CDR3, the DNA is TGCGCCAGCAGTGGCTCGGGGCGGAACACTGAAGCTTTCTTT.

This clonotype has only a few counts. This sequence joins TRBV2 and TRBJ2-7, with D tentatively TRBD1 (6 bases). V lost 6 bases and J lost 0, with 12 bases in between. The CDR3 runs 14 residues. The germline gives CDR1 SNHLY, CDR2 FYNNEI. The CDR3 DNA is TGTGCCAGCAGAGCAGACAGGAACTCCTACGAGCAGTACTTC. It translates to CASRADRNSYEQYF.

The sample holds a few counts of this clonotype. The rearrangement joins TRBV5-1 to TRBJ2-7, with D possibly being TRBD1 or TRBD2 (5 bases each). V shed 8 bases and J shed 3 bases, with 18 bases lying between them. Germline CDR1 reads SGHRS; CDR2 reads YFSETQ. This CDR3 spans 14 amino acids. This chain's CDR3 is CASQQGTAYYEQYF. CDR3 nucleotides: TGCGCCAGTCAACAAGGGACGGCCTACTACGAGCAGTACTTC. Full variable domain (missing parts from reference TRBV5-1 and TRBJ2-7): KAGVTQTPRYLIKTRGQQVTLSCSPISGHRSVSWYQQTPGQGLQFLFEYFSETQRNKGNFPGRFSGRQFSNSRSEMNVSTLELGDSALYLCASQQGTAYYEQYFGPGTRLTVT.

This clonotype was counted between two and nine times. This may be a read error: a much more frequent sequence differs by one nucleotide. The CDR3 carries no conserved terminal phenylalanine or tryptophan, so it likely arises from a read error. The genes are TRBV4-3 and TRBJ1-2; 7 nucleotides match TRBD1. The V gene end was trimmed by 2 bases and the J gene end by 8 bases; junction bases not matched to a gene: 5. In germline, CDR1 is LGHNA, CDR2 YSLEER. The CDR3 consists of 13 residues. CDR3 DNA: TGCGCCAGCAGCCAACGGGACAGTCGGGGCTACACCGTC. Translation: CASSQRDSRGYTV.

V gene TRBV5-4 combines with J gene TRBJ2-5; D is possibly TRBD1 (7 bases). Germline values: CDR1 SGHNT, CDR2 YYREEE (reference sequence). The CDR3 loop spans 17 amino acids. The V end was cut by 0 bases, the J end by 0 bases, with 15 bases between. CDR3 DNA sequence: TGTGCCAGCAGCTTGGGGGCAGGGGGGCCCCACCAAGAGACCCAGTACTTC. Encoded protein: CASSLGAGGPHQETQYF.

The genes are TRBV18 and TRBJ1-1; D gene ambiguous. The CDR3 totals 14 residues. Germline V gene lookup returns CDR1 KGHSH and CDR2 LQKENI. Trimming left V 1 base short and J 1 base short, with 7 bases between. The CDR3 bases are TGTGCCAGCTCACCACAGGCGGAGAACACTGAAGCTTTCTTT. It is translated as CASSPQAENTEAFF.

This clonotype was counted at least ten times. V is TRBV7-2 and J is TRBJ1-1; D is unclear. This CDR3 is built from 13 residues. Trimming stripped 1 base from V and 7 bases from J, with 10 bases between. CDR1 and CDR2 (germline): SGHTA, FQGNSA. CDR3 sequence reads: CASSLVGGDEAFF. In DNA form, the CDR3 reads TGTGCCAGCAGCTTAGTCGGAGGAGATGAAGCTTTCTTT. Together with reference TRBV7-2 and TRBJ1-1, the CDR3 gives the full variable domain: GAGVSQSPSNKVTEKGKDVELRCDPISGHTALYWYRQSLGQGLEFLIYFQGNSAPDKSGLPSDRFSAERTGGSVSTLTIQRTQQEDSAVYLCASSLVGGDEAFFGQGTRLTVV.

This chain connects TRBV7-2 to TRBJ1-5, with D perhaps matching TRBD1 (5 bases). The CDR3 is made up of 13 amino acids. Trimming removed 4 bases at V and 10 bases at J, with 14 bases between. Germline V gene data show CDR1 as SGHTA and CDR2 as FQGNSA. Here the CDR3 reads CASSSRDSLPQHF. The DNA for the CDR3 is TGTGCCAGCAGCTCCCGGGACTCTCTCCCCCAGCATTTT.

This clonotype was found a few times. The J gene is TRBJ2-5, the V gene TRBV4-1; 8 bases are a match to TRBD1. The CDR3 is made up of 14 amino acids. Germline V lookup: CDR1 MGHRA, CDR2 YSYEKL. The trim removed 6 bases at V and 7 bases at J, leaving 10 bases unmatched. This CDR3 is CASSKGQGVGTQYF. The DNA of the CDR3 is TGCGCCAGCAGTAAAGGACAGGGAGTAGGGACCCAGTACTTC.

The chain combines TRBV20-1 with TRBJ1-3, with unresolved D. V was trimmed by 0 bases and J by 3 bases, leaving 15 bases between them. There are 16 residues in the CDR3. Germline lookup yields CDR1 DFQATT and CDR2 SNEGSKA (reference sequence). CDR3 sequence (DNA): TGCAGTGCTAGAGATGGACTCACTTCCGGTGGAAACACCATATATTTT. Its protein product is CSARDGLTSGGNTIYF.

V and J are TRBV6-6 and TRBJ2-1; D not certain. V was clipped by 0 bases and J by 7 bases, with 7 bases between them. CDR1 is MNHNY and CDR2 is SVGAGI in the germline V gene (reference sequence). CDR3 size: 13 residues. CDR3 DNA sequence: TGTGCCAGCAGTTACTCGATCGGGAATGAGCAGTTCTTC. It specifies CASSYSIGNEQFF.

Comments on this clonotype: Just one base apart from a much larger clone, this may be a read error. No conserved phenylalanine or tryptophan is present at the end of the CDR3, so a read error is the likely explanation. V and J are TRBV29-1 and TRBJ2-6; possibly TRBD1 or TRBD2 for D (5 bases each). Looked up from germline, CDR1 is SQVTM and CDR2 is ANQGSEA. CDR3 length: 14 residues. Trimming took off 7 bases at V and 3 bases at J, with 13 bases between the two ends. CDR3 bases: TGCAGCGCACTTGGGGGAAGTGGGGCCAACGTCCTGACTCTC. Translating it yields CSALGGSGANVLTL.

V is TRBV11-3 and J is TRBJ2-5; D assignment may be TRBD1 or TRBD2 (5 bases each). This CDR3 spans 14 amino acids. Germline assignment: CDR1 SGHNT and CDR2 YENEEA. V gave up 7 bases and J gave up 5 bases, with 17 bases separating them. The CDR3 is CASTLAVRGETQYF. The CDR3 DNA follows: TGTGCCAGCACCCTGGCAGTCCGGGGCGAGACCCAGTACTTC.

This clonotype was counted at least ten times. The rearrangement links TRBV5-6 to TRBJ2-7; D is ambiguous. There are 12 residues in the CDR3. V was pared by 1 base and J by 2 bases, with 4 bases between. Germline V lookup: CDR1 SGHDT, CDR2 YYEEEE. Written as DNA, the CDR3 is TGTGCCAGCAGCTTGAGTACCTACGAGCAGTACTTC. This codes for CASSLSTYEQYF.

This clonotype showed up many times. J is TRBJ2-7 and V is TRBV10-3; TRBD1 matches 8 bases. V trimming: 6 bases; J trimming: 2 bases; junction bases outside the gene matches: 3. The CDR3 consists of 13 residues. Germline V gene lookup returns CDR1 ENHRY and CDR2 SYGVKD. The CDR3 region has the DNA TGTGCCATCAGCGAGACAGGGGCCTACGAGCAGTACTTC. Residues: CAISETGAYEQYF.

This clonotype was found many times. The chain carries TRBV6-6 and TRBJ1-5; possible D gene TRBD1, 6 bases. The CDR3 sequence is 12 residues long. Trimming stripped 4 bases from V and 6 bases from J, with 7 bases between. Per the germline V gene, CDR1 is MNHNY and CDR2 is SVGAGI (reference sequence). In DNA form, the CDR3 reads TGTGCCAGCAGTTCGGGGGCTCAGCCCCAGCATTTT. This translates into CASSSGAQPQHF.

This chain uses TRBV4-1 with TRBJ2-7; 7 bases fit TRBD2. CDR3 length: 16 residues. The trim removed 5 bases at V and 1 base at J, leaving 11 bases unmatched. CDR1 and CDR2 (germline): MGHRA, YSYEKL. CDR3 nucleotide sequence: TGCGCCAGCAGCAGGGAGGGAGCGGCGCGGTCCTACGAGCAGTACTTC. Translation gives CASSREGAARSYEQYF.

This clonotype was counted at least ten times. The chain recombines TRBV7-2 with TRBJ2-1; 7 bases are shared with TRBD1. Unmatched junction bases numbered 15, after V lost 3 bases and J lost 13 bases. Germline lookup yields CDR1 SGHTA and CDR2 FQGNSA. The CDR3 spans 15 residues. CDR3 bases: TGTGCCAGCAGCTTCACCCCTCGGGACAGTTCGGCCCAGTTCTTC. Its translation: CASSFTPRDSSAQFF.

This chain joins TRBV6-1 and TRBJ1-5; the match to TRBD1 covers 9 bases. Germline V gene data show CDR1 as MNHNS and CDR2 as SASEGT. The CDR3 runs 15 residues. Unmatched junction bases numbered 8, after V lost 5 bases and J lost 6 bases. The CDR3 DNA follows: TGTGCCAGCAGTTCCCCTCGGGACAGGGCTCAGCCCCAGCATTTT. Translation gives CASSSPRDRAQPQHF.

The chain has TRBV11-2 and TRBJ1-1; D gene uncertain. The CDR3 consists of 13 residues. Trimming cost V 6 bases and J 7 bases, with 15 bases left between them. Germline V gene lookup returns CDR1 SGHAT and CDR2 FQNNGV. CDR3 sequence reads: CASSSRTLGEAFF. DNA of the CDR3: TGTGCCAGCAGTTCTCGGACCCTAGGTGAAGCTTTCTTT.

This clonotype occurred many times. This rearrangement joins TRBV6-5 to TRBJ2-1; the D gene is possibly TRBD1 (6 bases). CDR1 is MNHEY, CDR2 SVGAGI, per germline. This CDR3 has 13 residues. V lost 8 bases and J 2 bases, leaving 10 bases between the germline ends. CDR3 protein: CASRAGAYNEQFF. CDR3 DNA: TGTGCCAGCCGCGCAGGGGCCTACAATGAGCAGTTCTTC.

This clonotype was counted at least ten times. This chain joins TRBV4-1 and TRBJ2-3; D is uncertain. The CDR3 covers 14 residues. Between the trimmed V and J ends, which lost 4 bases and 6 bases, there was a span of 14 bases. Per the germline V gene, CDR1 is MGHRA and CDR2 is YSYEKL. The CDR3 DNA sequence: TGCGCCAGCAGCCCAAAACGGCTGGGGGATACGCAGTATTTT. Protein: CASSPKRLGDTQYF.

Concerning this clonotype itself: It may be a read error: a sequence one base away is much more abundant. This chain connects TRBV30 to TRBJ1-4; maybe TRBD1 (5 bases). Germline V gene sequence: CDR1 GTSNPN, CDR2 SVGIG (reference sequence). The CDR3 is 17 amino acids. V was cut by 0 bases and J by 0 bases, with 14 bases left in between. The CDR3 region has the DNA TGTGCCTGGAGTGTAGGGGTCAGGACGGCAACTAATGAAAAACTGTTTTTT. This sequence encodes CAWSVGVRTATNEKLFF.

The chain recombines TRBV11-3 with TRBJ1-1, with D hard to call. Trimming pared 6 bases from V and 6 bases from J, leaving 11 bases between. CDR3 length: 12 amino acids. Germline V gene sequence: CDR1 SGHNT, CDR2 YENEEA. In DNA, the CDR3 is TGTGCCAGCAGAAGGCGGGGTGCTGAAGCTTTCTTT. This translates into CASRRRGAEAFF.

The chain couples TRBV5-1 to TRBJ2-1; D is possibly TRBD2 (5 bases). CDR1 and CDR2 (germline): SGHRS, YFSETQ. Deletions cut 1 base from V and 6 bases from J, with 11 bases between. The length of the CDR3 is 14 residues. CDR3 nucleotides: TGCGCCAGCAGCTTGCAAGGGAGTTTCAATGAGCAGTTCTTC. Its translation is CASSLQGSFNEQFF.

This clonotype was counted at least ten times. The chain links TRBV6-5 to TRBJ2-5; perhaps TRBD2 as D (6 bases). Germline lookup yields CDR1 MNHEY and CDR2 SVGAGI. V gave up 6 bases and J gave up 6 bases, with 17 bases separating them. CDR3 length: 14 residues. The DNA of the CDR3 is TGTGCCAGCAGACGCGGGACGGAAGGGCAGACCCAGTACTTC. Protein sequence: CASRRGTEGQTQYF.